This TCR beta chain was found in a study of cytomegalovirus exposure and HLA in healthy donors. General study points: For TCR beta chains, V- and J-gene trimming was later linked to a missense DCLRE1C variant. In vitro assays verified that three CMV-associated chains recognized CMV antigens specifically.

60 Vbeta and 13 Jbeta primers were used in PCR. The repertoire was sequenced with immunoSEQ multiplex PCR; TCRdb's copy has only in-frame clones and lacks some. The sample gives some 66,000 clones, about 82% of which show up once; roughly 2.9% is in the top ten. Every donor was a healthy person donating bone marrow. Comments on this clone: Its antigen is as yet unknown.

J lost 3 bases, V lost 0 bases, and 4 bases had no gene match. The CDR3 runs 15 residues. Germline CDR1 reads SGHDN; CDR2 reads FVKESK. This sequence was found in a woman aged 25-40 years in good health and CMV-seronegative. Sequences were obtained from PBMCs. The chain carries TRBV14 and TRBJ1-2; 7 bases line up with TRBD1. In DNA, the CDR3 is TGTGCCAGCAGCCAAGATTCAGGGGGAGACTATGGCTACACCTTC. Encoded protein: CASSQDSGGDYGYTF.